This T cell receptor beta chain was documented in a study of shared clonotypes between healthy human individuals. Findings and caveats of the study: Clonotypes that were shared across a handful of donors made up roughly 5% of naive CD4 clonotypes. Clonotypes shared by all four donors outscored non-shared clonotypes in generation probability.

Remarks on this clone: Its target is unknown.

CDR3 length: 14 residues. Germline CDR1 MDHEN, CDR2 SYDVKM. Donors were healthy HIV-negative adults without recent acute infections or vaccinations. For every subset, genomic DNA was evenly distributed across several immunoSEQ plates. Here immunoSEQ multiplex PCR was the method, and the copy in TCRdb shows in-frame clones only, minus some. The profile shows approximately 2,000,000 clones, about 90% of them singletons. This clonotype originated in a man between 18 and 35 years old in good health. Some clones in this sample may be carry-over from other donors' samples. V is TRBV28 and J is TRBJ2-5; TRBD2 matches at 14 bases. The DNA end favors TRBJ2-7, so the J call may be wrong. Sequencing was carried out using naive CD4+ T cells from PBMCs. Subset indicated: CD45RA+ positively selected. The CDR3 spells CASRGLAGGYEQYF. CDR3 bases: TGTGCCAGCAGAGGACTAGCGGGAGGTTACGAGCAGTACTTC.